These 26 T cell receptor beta chains were all obtained from the same sample, sequenced in a study of graft-versus-host responses after intestinal transplantation. The researchers put around 200,000 CFSE-labeled responder cells into plates with around 200,000 irradiated, violet-dye-labeled stimulator cells. Sequencing was performed with immunoSEQ multiplex PCR; in TCRdb, only in-frame clones are kept and a portion is missing. The sample records around 21,000 clones, 30% to 40% being singletons. The sample was alloreactive CD8+ T cells from a mixed lymphocyte reaction culture, taken before intestinal transplant. Noted subset: CFSE-low proliferating T cells sorted from approximately six-day pre-transplant mixed lymphocyte reaction (GvH or HvG direction). The receptors here all came from a human patient who received an intestinal transplant.

The chain employs TRBV27 and TRBJ1-2, with 9 bases aligning to TRBD1. The CDR3 runs 15 residues. J was trimmed by 6 bases and V by 6 bases; bases with no gene match: 11. In germline, CDR1 is MNHEY, CDR2 SMNVEV (reference sequence). The CDR3 loop is CASRNPWDRENGYTF. The CDR3 DNA is TGTGCCAGCAGGAACCCCTGGGACAGGGAGAATGGCTACACCTTC.

There are a few counts of this clone. For the CDR3, the DNA is TGTGCCAGCAGTTACTCGGCAGGGGGTTGGGATGAGCAGTTCTTC. This gives the protein CASSYSAGGWDEQFF. This sequence joins TRBV6-5 and TRBJ2-1; TRBD1 matches at 7 bases. V lost 0 bases to trimming and J lost 8 bases; unmatched junction nucleotides: 7. This CDR3 comprises 15 residues. From germline, CDR1 is MNHEY and CDR2 SVGAGI.

The chain carries TRBV4-1 and TRBJ2-7; D is perhaps TRBD1 (5 bases). The CDR3 contains 15 residues. CDR1 MGHRA and CDR2 YSYEKL come from the germline V gene. The V and J ends lost 1 base and 4 bases respectively, with 14 bases between them. CDR3 sequence reads: CASSQAARTPYEQYF. CDR3 DNA: TGCGCCAGCAGCCAAGCGGCCAGGACACCTTACGAGCAGTACTTC.

The CDR3 loop reads CASTILEETQYF. The CDR3 coding sequence is TGTGCCAGCACGATCCTCGAAGAGACCCAGTACTTC. J is TRBJ2-5 and V is TRBV2; D is undetermined. Germline CDR1 is SNHLY and CDR2 is FYNNEI. Trimming pared 7 bases from V and 3 bases from J, leaving 9 bases between. This CDR3 has 12 residues. The full variable domain, its missing parts supplied by reference TRBV2 and TRBJ2-5, is EPEVTQTPSHQVTQMGQEVILRCVPISNHLYFYWYRQILGQKVEFLVSFYNNEISEKSEIFDDQFSVERPDGSNFTLKIRSTKLEDSAMYFCASTILEETQYFGPGTRLLVL.

The chain joins TRBV9 to TRBJ2-1; the D is unclear. V was trimmed by 1 base and J by 4 bases, leaving 12 bases between them. Germline CDR1 reads SGDLS; CDR2 reads YYNGEE. The CDR3 spans 15 residues. In nucleotides, the CDR3 is TGTGCCAGCAGCGTAAGTCCCTCCGCATACAATGAGCAGTTCTTC. Amino acid sequence: CASSVSPSAYNEQFF.

The chain combines TRBV19 with TRBJ1-1, with no clear D. Germline CDR1 is LNHDA and CDR2 is SQIVND (reference sequence). The CDR3 is 18 amino acids. V lost 6 bases and J 5 bases, leaving 28 bases between the germline ends. CDR3 nucleotide sequence: TGTGCCAGTAGGGTAGTTATCGTGGAGGGAAGTGATTCGACTGAAGCTTTCTTT. Translating gives CASRVVIVEGSDSTEAFF.

The genes are TRBV7-6 and TRBJ2-1; 9 nucleotides agree with TRBD2. Germline V gene data show CDR1 as SGHVS and CDR2 as FNYEAQ. The CDR3 extends over 17 amino acids. The junction had 9 bases not matched to a gene; V was cut back by 1 base and J by 5 bases. The CDR3 loop is CASSLDMSGRPHNEQFF. CDR3 sequence (DNA): TGTGCCAGCAGCTTAGATATGAGCGGGAGGCCCCACAATGAGCAGTTCTTC.

This clone has more than one count but fewer than ten. J is TRBJ1-1 and V is TRBV10-2; D is possibly TRBD1 (6 bases). Trimming took 5 bases from V and 0 from J, leaving 10 bases between them. This CDR3 has 14 amino acids. Germline V gene data show CDR1 as WSHSY and CDR2 as SAAADI. The CDR3: CASSTGGLNTEAFF. CDR3 DNA: TGCGCCAGCAGTACCGGGGGGCTGAACACTGAAGCTTTCTTT.

Sample share makes this clone medium-sized. The V gene is TRBV6-5, the J gene TRBJ2-7, with 9 bases that match TRBD2. The CDR3 is made up of 14 amino acids. CDR1 is MNHEY, CDR2 SVGAGI, per germline. The ends lost 5 bases at V and 3 bases at J; junction bases unmatched: 5. The DNA for the CDR3 is TGTGCCAGCAGTCCTTCGACTAGCGGCTACGAGCAGTACTTC. Encoded protein: CASSPSTSGYEQYF.

The chain has TRBV28 and TRBJ2-6, with unresolved D. CDR3 length: 11 amino acids. V shed 6 bases and J shed 10 bases, with 7 bases lying between them. Germline CDR1 MDHEN, CDR2 SYDVKM. CDR3 region: CASSPGNVLTF. CDR3 nucleotide sequence: TGTGCCAGCAGCCCCGGGAACGTCCTGACTTTC.

The chain couples TRBV14 to TRBJ1-2, with a possible D match to TRBD1 (5 bases). The V end was cut by 2 bases, the J end by 3 bases, with 10 bases between. CDR3 size: 14 residues. Germline V gene lookup returns CDR1 SGHDN and CDR2 FVKESK. Written as DNA, the CDR3 is TGTGCCAGCAGCCAATTCCAGGGATACTATGGCTACACCTTC. Translated: CASSQFQGYYGYTF.

This chain connects TRBV1 to TRBJ2-2; the table gives TRBD1 as D, unverified against the DNA. TRBV1 is reported as a pseudogene. CDR3 length: 18 residues. The chain's CDR3 is CTSSHPLYTGEITGELFF. DNA for the CDR3: TGCACCAGCAGCCACCCCCTCTATACAGGGGAGATCACCGGGGAGCTGTTTTTT.

This clone was seen a few times. The chain recombines TRBV18 with TRBJ2-7, with D hard to call. CDR1 is KGHSH, CDR2 LQKENI, per germline. This CDR3 has 13 amino acids. Trimming shortened V by 2 bases and J by 4 bases, and 9 bases separated the two germline ends. CDR3 region: CASSPAPEYEQYF. In DNA form, the CDR3 reads TGTGCCAGCTCACCAGCACCGGAATACGAGCAGTACTTC.

The genes are TRBV7-3 and TRBJ2-5; D gene ambiguous. This CDR3 comprises 13 residues. The ends were cut back, 2 bases at V and 1 base at J, with 5 bases in the middle. Germline V gene data show CDR1 as SGHTA and CDR2 as FQGTGA. Written as DNA, the CDR3 is TGTGCCAGCAGCTTAGGGCTCCAAGAGACCCAGTACTTC. Translation gives CASSLGLQETQYF.

The chain has TRBV10-2 and TRBJ2-3; D call uncertain. Germline CDR1 WSHSY, CDR2 SAAADI. This CDR3 spans 11 amino acids. V dropped 8 bases and J dropped 5 bases, with 8 bases sitting between them. CDR3 region: CASHKRDTQYF. The CDR3 DNA sequence: TGCGCCAGCCACAAAAGAGATACGCAGTATTTT.

V and J are TRBV6-8 and TRBJ1-2, with no clear D. The CDR3 totals 15 residues. V was cut by 0 bases and J by 8 bases, with 16 bases left in between. The germline V gene encodes CDR1 MNHGY and CDR2 SAAAGT. CDR3 sequence: CASSYSTGSLNGYTF. DNA for the CDR3: TGTGCCAGCAGTTACTCAACGGGGAGTTTGAACGGCTACACCTTC.

As for this clone: This CDR3 is also generated by other DNA sequences in the sample. This rearrangement joins TRBV10-2 to TRBJ2-7; D gene ambiguous. There are 11 residues in the CDR3. Between the trimmed V and J ends, which lost 2 bases and 4 bases, there was a span of 3 bases. CDR1 and CDR2 (germline): WSHSY, SAAADI. CDR3 region: CASSEIYEQYF. CDR3 nucleotides: TGCGCCAGCAGTGAGATATACGAGCAGTACTTC.

J is TRBJ1-2 and V is TRBV7-2; no clear D. Germline-derived CDR1 and CDR2 are SGHTA and FQGNSA. The germline V and J ends were trimmed by 0 bases and 0 bases, with 11 bases remaining between them. This CDR3 spans 16 amino acids. The CDR3, as DNA: TGTGCCAGCAGCTTAGCGCCACGGCTGGCTAACTATGGCTACACCTTC. It specifies CASSLAPRLANYGYTF.

Turning to this clone: Distinct nucleotide sequences in the sample also encode this CDR3. The chain uses TRBV4-1 and TRBJ2-1; 7 nucleotides match TRBD2. Trimming took 0 bases from V and 2 from J; bases not matched to a gene: 1. Germline V gene data show CDR1 as MGHRA and CDR2 as YSYEKL. This CDR3 comprises 15 residues. The CDR3 here is CASSQDGGTYNEQFF. In nucleotides, the CDR3 is TGCGCCAGCAGCCAAGACGGGGGGACCTACAATGAGCAGTTCTTC.

The CDR3 region has the DNA TGTGCCAGCAACGGCTGGGCTAGCGGGTTCACAGATACGCAGTATTTT. Its translation: CASNGWASGFTDTQYF. The gene calls are TRBV2 and TRBJ2-3; 8 nucleotides line up with TRBD2. Germline-derived CDR1 and CDR2 are SNHLY and FYNNEI. The J segment lost 2 bases and the V segment lost 7 bases, leaving 11 bases of the junction unmatched. This CDR3 has 16 amino acids.

This clone has only a few counts. CDR3 DNA: TGTGCCAGCAGCCCCGGCGGGGTCACTGAAGCTTTCTTT. Its translation: CASSPGGVTEAFF. The rearrangement links TRBV9 to TRBJ1-1, with D unresolved. The V end was cut by 4 bases, the J end by 4 bases, with 11 bases between. Germline V gives CDR1 SGDLS, CDR2 YYNGEE. The CDR3 spans 13 residues. Drawing the rest from reference TRBV9 and TRBJ1-1, the complete variable domain is DSGVTQTPKHLITATGQRVTLRCSPRSGDLSVYWYQQSLDQGLQFLIQYYNGEERAKGNILERFSAQQFPDLHSELNLSSLELGDSALYFCASSPGGVTEAFFGQGTRLTVV.

In this sample, this clone turned up a few times. The V call is TRBV4-1, the J call TRBJ2-3; TRBD1 is a possible D gene (6 bases). Germline V lookup: CDR1 MGHRA, CDR2 YSYEKL. This CDR3 spans 15 amino acids. Trimming stripped 1 base from V and 0 bases from J, with 8 bases between. The DNA for the CDR3 is TGCGCCAGCAGCCAAGTAGACAGGAGCACAGATACGCAGTATTTT. Translated: CASSQVDRSTDTQYF.

The chain has TRBV10-2 and TRBJ2-7; no firm D call. The CDR3 sequence is 12 residues long. Per the germline V gene, CDR1 is WSHSY and CDR2 is SAAADI. V gave up 1 base and J gave up 3 bases, with 4 bases separating them. The CDR3 spells CASSEWLYEQYF. The CDR3 coding sequence is TGCGCCAGCAGTGAGTGGCTCTACGAGCAGTACTTC.

V gene TRBV4-1 combines with J gene TRBJ2-1; either TRBD1 or TRBD2 may fit D (5 bases each). The CDR3 length is 17 residues. Germline CDR1 and CDR2: MGHRA and YSYEKL. The germline V and J ends were trimmed by 4 bases and 4 bases, with 20 bases remaining between them. The CDR3 is CASSPTLGTEPYNEQFF. CDR3 coding DNA: TGCGCCAGCAGCCCAACACTTGGGACGGAGCCTTACAATGAGCAGTTCTTC.

The rearrangement joins TRBV15 to TRBJ2-3; 7 bases fit TRBD2. The V segment lost 5 bases and the J segment 1 base; nucleotides outside the gene matches: 6. The CDR3 contains 15 residues. Germline-derived CDR1 and CDR2 are LNHNV and YYDKDF (reference sequence). The CDR3: CATSPRREGTDTQYF. The CDR3 DNA reads as TGTGCCACCAGCCCTCGACGGGAGGGCACAGATACGCAGTATTTT.

The chain links TRBV4-1 to TRBJ2-3; tentatively, D is TRBD2 (6 bases). This CDR3 comprises 15 residues. Germline lookup yields CDR1 MGHRA and CDR2 YSYEKL. V shed 4 bases and J shed 3 bases, with 14 bases lying between them. CDR3 nucleotides: TGCGCCAGCAGCCCACCCGGGAGTGCTACAGATACGCAGTATTTT. Translation gives CASSPPGSATDTQYF.